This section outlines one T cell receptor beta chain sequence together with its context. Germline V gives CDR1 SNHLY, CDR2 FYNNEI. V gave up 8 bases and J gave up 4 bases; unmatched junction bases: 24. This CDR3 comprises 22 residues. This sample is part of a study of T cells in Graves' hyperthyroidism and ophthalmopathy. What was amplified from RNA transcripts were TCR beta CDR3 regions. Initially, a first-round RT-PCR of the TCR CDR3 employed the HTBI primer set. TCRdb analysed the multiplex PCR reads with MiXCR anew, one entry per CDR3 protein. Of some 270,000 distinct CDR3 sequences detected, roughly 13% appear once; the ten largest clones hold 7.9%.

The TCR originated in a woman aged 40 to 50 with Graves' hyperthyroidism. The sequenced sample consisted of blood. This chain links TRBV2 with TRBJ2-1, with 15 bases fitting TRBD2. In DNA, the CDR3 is TGTGCCAGCTTCGGGACAGGGGGCCAGGGGACTAGCGGGAGGAGGGGGTACAATGAGCAGTTCTTC. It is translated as CASFGTGGQGTSGRRGYNEQFF.